These 3 T cell receptor beta chains were sequenced from one sample in a study of blood T cell repertoires in COVID-19. Method: immunoSEQ multiplex PCR; TCRdb's copy keeps in-frame clones and lacks some. The sample lists roughly 170,000 clones; approximately 79% were seen once. Sequenced input: peripheral blood. The receptor source for this set is a woman of 80 years or more with acute or convalescent COVID-19.

This clone was detected once. The chain employs TRBV5-1 and TRBJ2-5; 8 bases match TRBD1. CDR1 is SGHRS and CDR2 is YFSETQ in the germline V gene. Trimming removed 1 base from V and 4 bases from J; junction bases left unmatched: 3. The CDR3 extends over 14 amino acids. The CDR3 bases are TGCGCCAGCAGCTTGATGGACAGGGCAGAGACCCAGTACTTC. As protein: CASSLMDRAETQYF.

A few counts support this clone. V usage is TRBV10-3 and J usage is TRBJ2-7; TRBD2 is a possible D gene (5 bases). Trimming stripped 7 bases from V and 4 bases from J, with 14 bases between. This CDR3 has 13 amino acids. CDR1 is ENHRY and CDR2 is SYGVKD in the germline V gene. The CDR3, as DNA: TGTGCCATCAACGGGGTCCTCGGTTACGAGCAGTACTTC. Translated, it gives CAINGVLGYEQYF.

The chain combines TRBV28 with TRBJ2-4; TRBD2 might be the D (6 bases). Germline CDR1 and CDR2: MDHEN and SYDVKM. The CDR3 length is 14 residues. The CDR3 DNA sequence: TGTGTTACTTGCCGGGCGGGGATACCAAACATTCAGTACTTC. This sequence encodes CVTCRAGIPNIQYF.